This T cell receptor (beta chain) derives from a study of T cell repertoires in cytomegalovirus infection. V was pared by 0 bases and J by 2 bases, with 7 bases between. The germline V gene encodes CDR1 SQVTM and CDR2 ANQGSEA. The CDR3 consists of 13 residues. Study-wide results and limits: HLA-C-restricted CMV clonotypes gave the most frequent clonotype in two of eight donors. Carriage of CMV together with the relevant HLA was identifiable through cumulative public TCR beta family frequency.

TCRdb re-called the reads through MiXCR, storing one row per CDR3 protein. The top ten clones hold over 85% of a sample with tens of thousands of distinct CDR3 sequences, roughly half of them seen once. Comments on this clonotype: Antigen specificity is unknown.

This TCR derives from a human donor in good health (CMV status not recorded). Some clones in this sample may be carry-over from other donors' samples. The source material was CD8+ T cells from cultured PBMCs, sampled from culture after CMV antigen stimulation. This chain uses TRBV29-1 with TRBJ2-5; D call uncertain. This CDR3 reads CSVEDRFQETQYF. The CDR3 DNA follows: TGCAGCGTTGAAGACAGATTTCAAGAGACCCAGTACTTC.